What follows are 6 T cell receptor beta chains derived from one specimen sequenced in a study of T cells in localized non-small cell lung cancer. TCRdb's copy holds only in-frame clones and misses some; the assay was immunoSEQ multiplex PCR. The repertoire holds around 34,000 clones, with approximately 93% as singletons. The specimen was peripheral blood, collected before any cancer treatment. These receptors were collected from a female donor older than 55 with stage I lung adenocarcinoma.

This clone came up once. The V call is TRBV7-8, the J call TRBJ1-2; 8 nucleotides match TRBD1. V shed 0 bases, J shed 7 bases, and the junction held 4 bases outside the gene matches. In germline, CDR1 is SGHVS, CDR2 FQNEAQ. The CDR3 runs 14 residues. CDR3 residues: CASSLALRGPGYTF. The CDR3 DNA follows: TGTGCCAGCAGCTTAGCGCTCAGGGGGCCTGGCTACACCTTC.

J is TRBJ1-5 and V is TRBV2, with D hard to call. The germline gives CDR1 SNHLY, CDR2 FYNNEI. V lost 7 bases and J 0 bases, leaving 10 bases between the germline ends. The CDR3 has 14 residues. In DNA form, the CDR3 reads TGTGCCAGCACTGATCAAGTTAGCAATCAGCCCCAGCATTTT. Residues: CASTDQVSNQPQHF.

The J gene is TRBJ1-1, the V gene TRBV5-1, with D possibly matching TRBD1 (6 bases). The CDR3 covers 15 residues. V lost 2 bases and J lost 4, with 15 bases in between. CDR1 and CDR2 from the germline V gene are SGHRS and YFSETQ. This CDR3 is CASSFPRTGSTEAFF. DNA of the CDR3: TGCGCCAGCAGCTTCCCGAGAACAGGGAGCACTGAAGCTTTCTTT. Full variable domain (remainder filled in from reference TRBV5-1 and TRBJ1-1): KAGVTQTPRYLIKTRGQQVTLSCSPISGHRSVSWYQQTPGQGLQFLFEYFSETQRNKGNFPGRFSGRQFSNSRSEMNVSTLELGDSALYLCASSFPRTGSTEAFFGQGTRLTVV.

The chain links TRBV7-9 to TRBJ2-3, with 8 bases that match TRBD2. Trimming cost V 8 bases and J 1 base; bases outside gene matches: 8. The CDR3 consists of 15 residues. From germline, CDR1 is SEHNR and CDR2 FQNEAQ (reference sequence). The CDR3 DNA reads as TGTGCCAGCCGACTAAGCGGGGGCGGCACAGATACGCAGTATTTT. Amino acids: CASRLSGGGTDTQYF. Variable domain in full (rest from reference TRBV7-9 and TRBJ2-3): DTGVSQNPRHKITKRGQNVTFRCDPISEHNRLYWYRQTLGQGPEFLTYFQNEAQLEKSRLLSDRFSAERPKGSFSTLEIQRTEQGDSAMYLCASRLSGGGTDTQYFGPGTRLTVL.

DNA of the CDR3: TGTGCCAGCGCGGGACAGACCAATGAAAAACTGTTTTTT. Protein product: CASAGQTNEKLFF. The chain has TRBV9 and TRBJ1-4, with 7 positions matching TRBD1. The V gene's germline CDR1 is SGDLS and CDR2 YYNGEE. V lost 7 bases to trimming and J lost 5 bases; unmatched junction nucleotides: 5. CDR3 length: 13 residues.

The V call is TRBV7-2, the J call TRBJ1-5; no firm D call. Germline V gene lookup returns CDR1 SGHTA and CDR2 FQGNSA. This CDR3 is built from 15 residues. Trimming pared 1 base from V and 6 bases from J, leaving 13 bases between. The CDR3 nucleotides read TGTGCCAGCAGCTTAGAGACAACCAGTAGTCAGCCCCAGCATTTT. Protein sequence: CASSLETTSSQPQHF.